The clone carrying this T cell receptor beta chain has only a few counts. This entry comes from a study of blood T cell repertoires in COVID-19. Whole-study context: Sites in the United States, Italy and Spain provided acute and convalescent COVID-19 samples. In each case, the material was cDNA or gDNA derived from T cells, B-cell-depleted T cells, or PBMCs.

With 2 bases removed from V and 1 base from J, the gap between germline ends came to 5 bases. The CDR3 has 13 residues. Germline V gene lookup returns CDR1 SGHAT and CDR2 FQNNGV. Under the authors' procedure: Estimates of nucleated cell counts were drawn from the amplification of reference gene primers. Measured with immunoSEQ multiplex PCR; TCRdb has only the in-frame clones, and not every one. The DNA gave D and trimming, while V, J and clone size come from that table. The repertoire holds more than 200,000 clones, with roughly nine tenths as singletons. The TCR comes from a woman aged 45-60 years with acute or convalescent COVID-19. The gene calls are TRBV11-2 and TRBJ1-1; D unclear. The sequenced sample was peripheral blood. This CDR3 reads CASSLFRNTEAFF. The CDR3 coding sequence is TGTGCCAGCAGCTTATTCAGGAACACTGAAGCTTTCTTT.